A selection of T cell receptor beta chains follows, all from one sample in a study of molecular identifiers for immune sequencing clone quantification. TCRdb analysed the PCR reads with MiXCR anew, one entry per CDR3 protein. The sample has some 89,000 distinct CDR3 sequences; less than 25% are singletons. What was sequenced was naive CD8+ T cells from blood, with Jurkat cell RNA spiked in. These receptors were obtained from a human donor in good health. Some libraries in this study had Jurkat cell RNA spiked in. Both conserved end residues are part of each CDR3.

V gene | CDR3 protein
TRBV10-3 | CAISESQDTQPQHF
TRBV11-2 | CASSWRYSGNTINF
TRBV5-6 | CASRLDRNTEAFF
TRBV12-5 | CASGYGTDTQYF
TRBV9 | CASSVGGQGGTEAFF
TRBV12-3/TRBV12-4 | CASGTTGNTEAFF
TRBV7-9 | CASSQGTTYGQYF
TRBV10-1 | CASSGDRGGYEQYF
TRBV18 | CASSHGAGSNEQYF
TRBV7-6 | CAGSLRWNRANVLTF
TRBV2 | CASSVGLAENNEQFF
TRBV4-3 | CASSQELGGTSSYEQYF
TRBV6-5 | CASSYERRGTDTQYF
TRBV27 | CASGGLQPQHF
TRBV2 | CASSDRGQLGDEQYF
TRBV7-2 | CASSPISTGSYNEQFF
TRBV6-1 | CASSPDRVGDTEAFF
TRBV28 | CASSFESSYEQYF
TRBV20-1 | CSAPTPISIAGGLETQHF
TRBV7-9 | CASSLVAGAKPVAKNIQYF
TRBV28 | CASRITGHTGELFF
TRBV7-2 | CASSRTGDGSTDTQYF
TRBV12-3/TRBV12-4 | CACSLSGRGEAQYF
TRBV20-1 | CSARTPGQNTGELFF
TRBV4-3 | CASSQDLLGQNEAFF
TRBV4-3 | CASSLLSGDTGELFF
TRBV7-2 | CASSPAQSGAFYEQYF
TRBV27 | CATRVGAWTEAFF
TRBV6-5 | CASSYSGGGEQYF
TRBV27 | CASSSPGLRGEQYF
TRBV7-9 | CASRRTAEAFF
TRBV9 | CASSVDPGARNTEAFF
TRBV6-2/TRBV6-3 | CASSYEGAPDTQYF
TRBV4-3 | CARGDSSNSPLHF
TRBV12-3/TRBV12-4 | CASSSLIPGHIYEQYF
TRBV24-1 | CATSDPRRDEQFF
TRBV7-9 | CASSRDSKNSPLHF
TRBV7-9 | CATVTDGARYEQYF
TRBV4-1 | CASRAAGFETPNEKLFF
TRBV9 | CASSPTSLSSYEQYF
TRBV12-3/TRBV12-4 | CASCPGENTGELFF
TRBV6-5 | CASSYEVTGRPDTQYF
TRBV7-9 | CASSSEQGARANVLTF
TRBV30 | CAWSVSQRNEQFF
TRBV20-1 | CSARVARLYGYTF
TRBV6-2/TRBV6-3 | CASSYSRTSGEYTFGELFF
TRBV4-1 | CASSPRTGSNTGELFF
TRBV6-5 | CASRLRDGPYEQYF
TRBV18 | CASSRRTEFAYTDTQYF
TRBV13 | CASTLGASGRVNEQYF
TRBV27 | CASSLLAGVVDTLYF
TRBV7-2 | CASSTPRGTGEDTQYF
TRBV10-3 | CAIGDGTGANEQYF
TRBV19 | CASRHGHATDTQYF
TRBV4-3 | CASSQGLPEENEQFF
TRBV7-9 | CASSLAPDWTIYF
TRBV10-3 | CAISYRGSQELFF
TRBV6-2/TRBV6-3 | CASSPRGAPGANVLTF
TRBV7-9 | CASSYWTGGPLINYGYTF